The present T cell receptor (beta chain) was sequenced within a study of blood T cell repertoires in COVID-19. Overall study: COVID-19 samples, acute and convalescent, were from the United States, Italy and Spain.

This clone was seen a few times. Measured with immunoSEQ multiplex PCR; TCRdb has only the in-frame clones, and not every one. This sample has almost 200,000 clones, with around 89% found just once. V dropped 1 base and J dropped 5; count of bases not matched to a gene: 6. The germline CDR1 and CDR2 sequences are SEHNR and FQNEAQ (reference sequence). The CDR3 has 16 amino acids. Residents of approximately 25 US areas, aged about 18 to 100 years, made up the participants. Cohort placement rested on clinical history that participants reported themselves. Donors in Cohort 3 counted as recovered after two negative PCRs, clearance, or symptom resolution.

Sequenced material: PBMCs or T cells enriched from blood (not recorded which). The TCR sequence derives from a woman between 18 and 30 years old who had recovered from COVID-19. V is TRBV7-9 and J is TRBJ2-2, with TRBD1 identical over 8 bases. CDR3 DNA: TGTGCCAGCAGCTTAGGCAGGGGGCAAACAACCGGGGAGCTGTTTTTT. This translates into CASSLGRGQTTGELFF. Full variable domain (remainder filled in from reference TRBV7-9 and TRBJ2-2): DTGVSQNPRHKITKRGQNVTFRCDPISEHNRLYWYRQTLGQGPEFLTYFQNEAQLEKSRLLSDRFSAERPKGSFSTLEIQRTEQGDSAMYLCASSLGRGQTTGELFFGEGSRLTVL.